This note documents a single T cell receptor beta chain sequence. No antigen is known for it. The junction and the germline gene differ at one end; a read error may be behind it. Per germline, CDR1 MNHNY and CDR2 SVGAGI (reference sequence). This CDR3 region has 13 residues. Unique molecular identifier tags were affixed to discrete cDNA molecules. TCRdb reanalysed the 5' RACE reads using MiXCR and keeps one entry per CDR3 protein. The sample records about 48,000 distinct CDR3 sequences, around 7.7% being singletons. The sample is drawn from a study of early T cells in non-severe SARS-CoV-2 infection. The overall study: Sequencing targeted bulk RNA from unsorted whole blood, leaving chains unpaired.

The study's findings and limits: Anti-spike CD8 responses were favored in VDJdb matching, and private and CD4 specificities were missed.

The genes are TRBV6-6 and TRBJ2-5, with TRBD1 identical over 8 bases. The sample taken for sequencing was whole blood. The sequence was obtained from an adult who was a healthcare worker with PCR-confirmed SARS-CoV-2 infection or an uninfected control (not recorded which). The CDR3 DNA is TGTGCCTGCAGGGGGCCCCCTGCGGAGACCCAGTACTTC. Translated, it gives CACRGPPAETQYF.